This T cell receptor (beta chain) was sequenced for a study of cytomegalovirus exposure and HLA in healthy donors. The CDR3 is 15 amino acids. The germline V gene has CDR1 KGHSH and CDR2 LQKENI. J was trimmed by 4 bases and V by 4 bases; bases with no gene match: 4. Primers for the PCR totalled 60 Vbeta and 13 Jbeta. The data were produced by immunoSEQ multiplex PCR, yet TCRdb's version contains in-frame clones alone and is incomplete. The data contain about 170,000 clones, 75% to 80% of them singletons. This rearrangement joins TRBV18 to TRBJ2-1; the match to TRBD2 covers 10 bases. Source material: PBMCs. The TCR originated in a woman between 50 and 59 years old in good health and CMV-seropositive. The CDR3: CASSLGTSVYNEQFF. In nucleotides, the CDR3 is TGTGCCAGCTCACTTGGGACTAGCGTATACAATGAGCAGTTCTTC.